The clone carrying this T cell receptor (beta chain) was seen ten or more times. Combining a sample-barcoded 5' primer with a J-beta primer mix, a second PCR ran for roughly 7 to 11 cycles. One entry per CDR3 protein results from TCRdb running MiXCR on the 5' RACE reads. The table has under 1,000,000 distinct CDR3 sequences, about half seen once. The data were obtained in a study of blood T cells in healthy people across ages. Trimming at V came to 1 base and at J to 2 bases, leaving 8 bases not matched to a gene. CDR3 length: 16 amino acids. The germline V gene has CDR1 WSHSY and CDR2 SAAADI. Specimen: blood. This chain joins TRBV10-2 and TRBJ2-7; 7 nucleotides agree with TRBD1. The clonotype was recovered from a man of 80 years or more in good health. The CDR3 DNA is TGCGCCAGCAGTGAGTATCGAGACAGGGACACCTACGAGCAGTACTTC. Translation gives CASSEYRDRDTYEQYF.